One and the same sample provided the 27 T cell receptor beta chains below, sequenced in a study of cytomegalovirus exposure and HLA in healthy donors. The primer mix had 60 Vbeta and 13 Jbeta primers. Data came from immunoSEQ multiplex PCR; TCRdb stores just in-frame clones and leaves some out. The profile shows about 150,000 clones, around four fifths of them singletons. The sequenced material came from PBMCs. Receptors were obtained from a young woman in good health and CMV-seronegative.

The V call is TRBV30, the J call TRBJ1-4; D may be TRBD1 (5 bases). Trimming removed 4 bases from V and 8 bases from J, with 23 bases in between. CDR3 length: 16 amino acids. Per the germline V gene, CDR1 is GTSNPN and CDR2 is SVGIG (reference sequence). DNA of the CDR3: TGTGCCTGGACCCATCGGGGAGGGGCAAATAAGGAAAAACTGTTTTTT. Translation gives CAWTHRGGANKEKLFF.

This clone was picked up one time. The CDR3 reads CASSRLAGGNTGELFF. The CDR3, as DNA: TGCGCCAGCAGCAGATTAGCGGGGGGGAACACCGGGGAGCTGTTTTTT. This rearrangement joins TRBV5-1 to TRBJ2-2; 10 bases fit TRBD2. This CDR3 region has 16 residues. The V segment lost 4 bases and the J segment 1 base; nucleotides outside the gene matches: 4. Germline V gene lookup returns CDR1 SGHRS and CDR2 YFSETQ.

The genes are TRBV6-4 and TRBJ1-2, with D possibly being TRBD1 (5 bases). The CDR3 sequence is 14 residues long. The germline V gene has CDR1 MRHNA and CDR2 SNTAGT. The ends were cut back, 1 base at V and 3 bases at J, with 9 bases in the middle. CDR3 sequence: CASSDFDRDYGYTF. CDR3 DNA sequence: TGTGCCAGCAGTGACTTCGACAGAGACTATGGCTACACCTTC.

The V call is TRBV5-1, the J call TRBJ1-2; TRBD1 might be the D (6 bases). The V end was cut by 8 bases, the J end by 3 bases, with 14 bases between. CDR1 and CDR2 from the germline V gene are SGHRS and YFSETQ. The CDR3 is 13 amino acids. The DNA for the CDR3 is TGCGCCAGTCGGGACACCGACTACTATGGCTACACCTTC. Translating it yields CASRDTDYYGYTF.

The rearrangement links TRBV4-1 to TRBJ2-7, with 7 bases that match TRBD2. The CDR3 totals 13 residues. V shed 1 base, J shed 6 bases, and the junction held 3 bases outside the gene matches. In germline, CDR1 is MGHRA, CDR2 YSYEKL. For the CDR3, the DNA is TGCGCCAGCAGCCAAGGGACTAGAAGCGAGCAGTACTTC. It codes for CASSQGTRSEQYF.

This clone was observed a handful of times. The CDR3 loop is CAWSVSRPYEQYF. The CDR3 DNA reads TGTGCCTGGAGTGTGTCCAGGCCCTACGAGCAGTACTTC. This rearrangement joins TRBV30 to TRBJ2-7; D not resolved. Between the trimmed V and J ends, which lost 0 bases and 2 bases, there was a span of 8 bases. The germline gives CDR1 GTSNPN, CDR2 SVGIG (reference sequence). The length of the CDR3 is 13 residues.

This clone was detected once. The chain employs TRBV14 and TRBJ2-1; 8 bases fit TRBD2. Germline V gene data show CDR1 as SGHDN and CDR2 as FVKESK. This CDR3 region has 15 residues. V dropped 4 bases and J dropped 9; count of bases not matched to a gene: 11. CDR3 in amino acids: CASSLAISGVGEQFF. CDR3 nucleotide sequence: TGTGCCAGCAGCCTAGCCATTAGCGGGGTGGGTGAGCAGTTCTTC.

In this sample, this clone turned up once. The CDR3 loop is CASRSAGGPYNEQFF. As DNA, the CDR3 is TGTGCCAGCAGATCCGCGGGGGGACCATACAATGAGCAGTTCTTC. The chain couples TRBV7-8 to TRBJ2-1; 8 bases align to TRBD2. The CDR3 totals 15 residues. The germline gives CDR1 SGHVS, CDR2 FQNEAQ. Trimming removed 6 bases from V and 4 bases from J; junction bases left unmatched: 8.

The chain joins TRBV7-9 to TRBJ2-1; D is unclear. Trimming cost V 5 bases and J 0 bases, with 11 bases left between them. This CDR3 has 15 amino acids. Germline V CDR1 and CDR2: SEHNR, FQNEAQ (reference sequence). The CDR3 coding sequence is TGTGCCAGCAGCCTCACCGGTAGCTCCTACAATGAGCAGTTCTTC. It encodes CASSLTGSSYNEQFF.

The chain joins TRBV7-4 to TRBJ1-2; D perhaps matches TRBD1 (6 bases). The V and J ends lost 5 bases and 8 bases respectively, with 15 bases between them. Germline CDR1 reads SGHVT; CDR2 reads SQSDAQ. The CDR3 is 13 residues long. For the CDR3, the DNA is TGTGCCAGCAGCACTACAGGGCTTGGAGGCTACACCTTC. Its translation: CASSTTGLGGYTF. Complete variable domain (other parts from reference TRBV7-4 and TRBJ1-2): GAGVSQSPRYKVAKRGRDVALRCDSISGHVTLYWYRQTLGQGSEVLTYSQSDAQRDKSGRPSGRFSAERPERSVSTLKIQRTEQGDSAVYLCASSTTGLGGYTFGSGTRLTVV.

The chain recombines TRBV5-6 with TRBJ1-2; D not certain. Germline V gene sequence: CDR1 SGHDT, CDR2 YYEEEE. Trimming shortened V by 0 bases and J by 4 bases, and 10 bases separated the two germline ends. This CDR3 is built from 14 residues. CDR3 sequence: CASSLVNQVYGYTF. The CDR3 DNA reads TGTGCCAGCAGCTTGGTGAATCAGGTCTATGGCTACACCTTC.

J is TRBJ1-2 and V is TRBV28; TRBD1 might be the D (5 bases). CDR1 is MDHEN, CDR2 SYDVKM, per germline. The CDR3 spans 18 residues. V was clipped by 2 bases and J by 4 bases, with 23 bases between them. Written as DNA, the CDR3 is TGTGCCAGCAGTTTAGTTGGTGAATGGGGGGTAACAGGCTATGGCTACACCTTC. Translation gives CASSLVGEWGVTGYGYTF.

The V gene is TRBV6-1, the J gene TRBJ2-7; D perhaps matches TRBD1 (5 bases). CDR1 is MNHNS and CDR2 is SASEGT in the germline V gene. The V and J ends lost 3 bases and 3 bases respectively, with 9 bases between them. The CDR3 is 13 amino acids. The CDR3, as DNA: TGTGCCAGCAGTGATGGGCAGGGCTACGAGCAGTACTTC. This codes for CASSDGQGYEQYF.

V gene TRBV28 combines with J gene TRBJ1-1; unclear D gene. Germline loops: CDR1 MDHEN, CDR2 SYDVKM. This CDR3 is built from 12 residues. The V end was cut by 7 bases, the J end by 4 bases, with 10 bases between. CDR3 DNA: TGTGCCAGCACCTTCAGTGGCACTGAAGCTTTCTTT. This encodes CASTFSGTEAFF.

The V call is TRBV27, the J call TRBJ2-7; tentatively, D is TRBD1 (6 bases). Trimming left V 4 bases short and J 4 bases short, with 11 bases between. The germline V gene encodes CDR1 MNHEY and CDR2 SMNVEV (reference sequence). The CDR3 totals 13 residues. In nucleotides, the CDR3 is TGTGCCAGCAGTTGGAGGACAGCTTACGAGCAGTACTTC. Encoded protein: CASSWRTAYEQYF.

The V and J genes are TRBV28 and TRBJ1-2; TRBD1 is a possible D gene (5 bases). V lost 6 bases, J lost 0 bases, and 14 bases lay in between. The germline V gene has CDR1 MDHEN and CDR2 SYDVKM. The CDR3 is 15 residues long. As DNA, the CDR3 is TGTGCCAGCAGGTCCGGGGGGACCACTAACTATGGCTACACCTTC. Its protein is CASRSGGTTNYGYTF.

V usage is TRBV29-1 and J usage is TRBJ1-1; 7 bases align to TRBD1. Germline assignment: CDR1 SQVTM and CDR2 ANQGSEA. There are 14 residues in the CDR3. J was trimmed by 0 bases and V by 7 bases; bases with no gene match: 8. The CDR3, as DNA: TGCAGCGCCGGGGGGGACAGCATGAACACTGAAGCTTTCTTT. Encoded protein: CSAGGDSMNTEAFF.

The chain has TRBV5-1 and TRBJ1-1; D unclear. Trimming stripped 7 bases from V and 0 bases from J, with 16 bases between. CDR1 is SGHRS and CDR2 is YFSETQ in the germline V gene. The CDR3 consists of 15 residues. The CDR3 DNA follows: TGCGCCAGCCGTGACAACTGGCTCATGAACACTGAAGCTTTCTTT. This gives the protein CASRDNWLMNTEAFF.

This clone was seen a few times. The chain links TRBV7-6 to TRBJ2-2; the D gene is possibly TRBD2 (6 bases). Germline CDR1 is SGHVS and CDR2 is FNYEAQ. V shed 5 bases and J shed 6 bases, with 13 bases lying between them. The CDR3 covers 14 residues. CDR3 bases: TGTGCCAGCAGCACCCAAGCTAGCGCCGGGGAGCTGTTTTTT. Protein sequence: CASSTQASAGELFF. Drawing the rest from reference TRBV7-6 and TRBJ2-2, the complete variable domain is GAGVSQSPRYKVTKRGQDVALRCDPISGHVSLYWYRQALGQGPEFLTYFNYEAQQDKSGLPNDRFSAERPEGSISTLTIQRTEQRDSAMYRCASSTQASAGELFFGEGSRLTVL.

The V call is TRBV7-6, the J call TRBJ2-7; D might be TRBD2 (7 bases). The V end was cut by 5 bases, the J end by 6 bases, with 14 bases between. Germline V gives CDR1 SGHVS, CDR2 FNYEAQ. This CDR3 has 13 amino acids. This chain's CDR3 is CASSPKAGAEQYF. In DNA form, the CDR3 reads TGTGCCAGCAGCCCAAAGGCGGGGGCCGAGCAGTACTTC.

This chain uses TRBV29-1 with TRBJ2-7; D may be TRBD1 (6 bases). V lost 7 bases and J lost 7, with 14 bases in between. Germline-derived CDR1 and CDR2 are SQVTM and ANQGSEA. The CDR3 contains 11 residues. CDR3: CSGQGLGEQYF. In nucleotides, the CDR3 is TGCAGCGGTCAGGGGTTGGGAGAGCAGTACTTC.

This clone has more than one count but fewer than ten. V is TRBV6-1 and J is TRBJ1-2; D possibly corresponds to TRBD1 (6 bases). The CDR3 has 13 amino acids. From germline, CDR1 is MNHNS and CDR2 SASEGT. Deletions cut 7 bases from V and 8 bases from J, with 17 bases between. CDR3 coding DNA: TGTGCCAGCATTACTACAGGGATGGGAGGCTACACCTTC. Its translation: CASITTGMGGYTF.

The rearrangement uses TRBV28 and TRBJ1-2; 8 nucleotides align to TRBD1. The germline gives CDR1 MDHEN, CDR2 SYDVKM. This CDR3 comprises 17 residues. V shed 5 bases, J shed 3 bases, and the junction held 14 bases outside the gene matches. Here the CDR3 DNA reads TGTGCCAGCAGTCGAGGGACAGGCGCTGTTAGGGACTATGGCTACACCTTC. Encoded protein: CASSRGTGAVRDYGYTF.

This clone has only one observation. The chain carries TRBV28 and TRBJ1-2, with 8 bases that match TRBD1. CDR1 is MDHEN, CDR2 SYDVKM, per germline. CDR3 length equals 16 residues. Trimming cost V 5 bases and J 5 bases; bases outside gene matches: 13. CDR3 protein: CASSTSVETGVYGYTF. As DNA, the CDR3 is TGTGCCAGCAGTACTAGCGTCGAGACAGGGGTGTATGGCTACACCTTC.

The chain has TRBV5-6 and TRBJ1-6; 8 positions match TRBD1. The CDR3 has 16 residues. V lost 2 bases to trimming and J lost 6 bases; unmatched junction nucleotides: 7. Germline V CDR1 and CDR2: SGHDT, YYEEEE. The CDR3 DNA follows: TGTGCCAGCAGCTTATATTCCGGACAGGGTAATTCACCCCTCCACTTT. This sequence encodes CASSLYSGQGNSPLHF.

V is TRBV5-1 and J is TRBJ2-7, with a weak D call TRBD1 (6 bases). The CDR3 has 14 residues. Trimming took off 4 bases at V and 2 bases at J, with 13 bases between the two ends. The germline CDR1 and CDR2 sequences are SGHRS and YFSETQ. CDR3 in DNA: TGCGCCAGCAGCCCCCGGGACACCGCCTACGAGCAGTACTTC. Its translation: CASSPRDTAYEQYF.

CDR3 protein: CASSLRGTGGYQPQHF. The CDR3 region has the DNA TGTGCCAGCAGTTTAAGAGGGACAGGGGGATATCAGCCCCAGCATTTT. This rearrangement joins TRBV6-6 to TRBJ1-5, with 11 nucleotides matching TRBD1. Per the germline V gene, CDR1 is MNHNY and CDR2 is SVGAGI (reference sequence). The CDR3 runs to 16 residues. Trimming took 4 bases from V and 5 from J; bases not matched to a gene: 7.